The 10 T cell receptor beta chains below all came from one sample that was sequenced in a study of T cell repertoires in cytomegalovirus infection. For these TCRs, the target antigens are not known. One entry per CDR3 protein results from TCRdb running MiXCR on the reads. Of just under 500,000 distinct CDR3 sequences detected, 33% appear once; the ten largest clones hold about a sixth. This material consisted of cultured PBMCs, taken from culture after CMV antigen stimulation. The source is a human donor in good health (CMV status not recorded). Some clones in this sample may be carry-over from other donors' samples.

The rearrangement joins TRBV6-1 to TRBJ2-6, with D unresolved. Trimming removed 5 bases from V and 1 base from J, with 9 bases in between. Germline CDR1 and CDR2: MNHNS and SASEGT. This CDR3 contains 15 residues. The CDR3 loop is CASSSAESGANVLTF. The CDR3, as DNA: TGTGCCAGCAGTTCTGCGGAATCTGGGGCCAACGTCCTGACTTTC.

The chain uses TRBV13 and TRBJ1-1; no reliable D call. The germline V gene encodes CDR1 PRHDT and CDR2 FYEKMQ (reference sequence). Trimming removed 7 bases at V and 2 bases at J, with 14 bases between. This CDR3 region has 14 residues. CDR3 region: CASILSGFNTEAFF. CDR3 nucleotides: TGTGCCAGCATCCTTAGTGGGTTTAACACTGAAGCTTTCTTT. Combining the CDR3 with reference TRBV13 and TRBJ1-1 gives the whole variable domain AAGVIQSPRHLIKEKRETATLKCYPIPRHDTVYWYQQGPGQDPQFLISFYEKMQSDKGSIPDRFSAQQFSDYHSELNMSSLELGDSALYFCASILSGFNTEAFFGQGTRLTVV.

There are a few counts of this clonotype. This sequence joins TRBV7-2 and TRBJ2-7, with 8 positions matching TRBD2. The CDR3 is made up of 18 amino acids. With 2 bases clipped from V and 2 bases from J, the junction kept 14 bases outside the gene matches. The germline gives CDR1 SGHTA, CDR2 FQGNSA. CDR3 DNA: TGTGCCAGCAGCTTAAAAGATTTGGGAGCGGGAGAACCCTACGAGCAGTACTTC. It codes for CASSLKDLGAGEPYEQYF.

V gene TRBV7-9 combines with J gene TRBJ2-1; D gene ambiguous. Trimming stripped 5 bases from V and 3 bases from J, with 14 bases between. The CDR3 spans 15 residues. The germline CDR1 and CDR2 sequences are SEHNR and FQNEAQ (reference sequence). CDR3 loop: CASSPDSGFYNEQFF. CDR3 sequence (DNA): TGTGCCAGCAGCCCAGACTCTGGTTTCTACAATGAGCAGTTCTTC.

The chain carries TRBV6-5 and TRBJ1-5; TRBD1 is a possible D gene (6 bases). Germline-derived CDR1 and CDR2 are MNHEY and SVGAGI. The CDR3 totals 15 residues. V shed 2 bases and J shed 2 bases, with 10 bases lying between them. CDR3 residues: CASSYEAGGNQPQHF. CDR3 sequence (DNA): TGTGCCAGCAGTTACGAGGCAGGGGGCAATCAGCCCCAGCATTTT.

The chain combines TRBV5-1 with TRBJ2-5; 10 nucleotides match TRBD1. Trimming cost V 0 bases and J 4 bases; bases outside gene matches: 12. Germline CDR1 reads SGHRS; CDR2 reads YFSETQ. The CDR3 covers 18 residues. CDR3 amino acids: CASSLGAQGQGVPETQYF. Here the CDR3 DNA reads TGCGCCAGCAGCTTGGGGGCTCAAGGACAGGGGGTCCCAGAGACCCAGTACTTC.

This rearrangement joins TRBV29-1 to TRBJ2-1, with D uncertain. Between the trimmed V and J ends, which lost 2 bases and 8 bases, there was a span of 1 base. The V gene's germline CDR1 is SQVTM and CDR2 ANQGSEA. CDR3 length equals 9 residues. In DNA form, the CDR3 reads TGCAGCGTTGAATATGAGCAGTTCTTC. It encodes CSVEYEQFF.

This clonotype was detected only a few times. CDR3 sequence (DNA): TGTGCCAGCAGTTCCCAGTGGCGAGCGGGAGGATATAATGAGCAGTTCTTC. This encodes CASSSQWRAGGYNEQFF. This sequence joins TRBV6-2 or TRBV6-3 and TRBJ2-1; 9 positions match TRBD2. Germline lookup yields CDR1 MNHEY and CDR2 SVGEGT. CDR3 length: 17 residues. J was trimmed by 7 bases and V by 4 bases; bases with no gene match: 14.

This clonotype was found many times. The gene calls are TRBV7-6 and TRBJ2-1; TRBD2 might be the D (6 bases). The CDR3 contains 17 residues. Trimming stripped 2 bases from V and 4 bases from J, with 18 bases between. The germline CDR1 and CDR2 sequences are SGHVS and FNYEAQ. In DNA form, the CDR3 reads TGTGCCAGCAGCTTAAGTGTCCCGGCGGGGATATACAATGAGCAGTTCTTC. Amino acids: CASSLSVPAGIYNEQFF.

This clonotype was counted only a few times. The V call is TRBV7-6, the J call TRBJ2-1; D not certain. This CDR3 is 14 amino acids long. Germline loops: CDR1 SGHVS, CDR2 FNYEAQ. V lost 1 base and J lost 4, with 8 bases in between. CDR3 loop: CASSLGAAYNEQFF. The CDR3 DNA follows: TGTGCCAGCAGCTTAGGAGCAGCGTACAATGAGCAGTTCTTC.